A selection of T cell receptor beta chains follows, all from one sample in a study of shared clonotypes between healthy human individuals. Sequenced by immunoSEQ multiplex PCR; TCRdb stores in-frame clones only, minus some. The sample includes hundreds of thousands of clones, nearly 97% seen only once; the top ten take around 0.097%. Source material: naive CD8+ T cells sorted from blood. These receptors were collected from a woman aged 25 to 45 in good health. Each CDR3 is given with its conserved first and last residue. D genes are given only for firm matches. Part of the rows lack a size; the others show once, few, many or a class for expanded clones.

clone_size	v_call	d_call	j_call	cdr3_aa	cdr3_nt
once	TRBV7-7	-	TRBJ1-2	CASSLRAAEGYTF	TGTGCCAGCAGCTTACGCGCGGCGGAGGGCTACACCTTC
-	TRBV29-1	-	TRBJ2-2	CSITGYTGELFF	TGCAGCATAACAGGTTACACCGGGGAGCTGTTTTTT
once	TRBV7-9	-	TRBJ1-1	CASSARTGEAFF	TGTGCCAGCAGCGCACGTACCGGTGAAGCTTTCTTT
few	TRBV5-6	-	TRBJ2-7	CASSLGGYEQYF	TGTGCCAGCAGCTTGGGAGGCTACGAGCAGTACTTC
-	TRBV5-6	-	TRBJ2-2	CASSPEAGELFF	TGTGCCAGCAGCCCAGAGGCCGGGGAGCTGTTTTTT
-	TRBV27	-	TRBJ1-1	CASKASADSTTEAFF	TGTGCCAGCAAAGCGTCCGCCGACAGTACCACTGAAGCTTTCTTT
-	TRBV7-9	-	TRBJ2-7	CASSLGQSSYEQYF	TGTGCCAGCAGCTTAGGACAGAGTAGCTACGAGCAGTACTTC
-	TRBV29-1	TRBD1	TRBJ1-1	CSAIGTGESTEAFF	TGCAGCGCCATCGGTACAGGGGAGAGCACTGAAGCTTTCTTT
-	TRBV19	-	TRBJ1-5	CASSSYDSNQPQHF	TGTGCCAGTAGTAGCTACGATAGCAATCAGCCCCAGCATTTT
few	TRBV7-6	-	TRBJ1-4	CASSSFNEKLFF	TGTGCCAGCAGCTCCTTTAATGAAAAACTGTTTTTT
-	TRBV7-2	-	TRBJ1-5	CASSLDSPQALSNQPQHF	TGTGCCAGCAGCTTAGATTCCCCACAAGCCCTTAGCAATCAGCCCCAGCATTTT
-	TRBV7-8	-	TRBJ1-5	CASSQGLGGNQPQHF	TGTGCCAGCAGCCAAGGGTTGGGGGGCAATCAGCCCCAGCATTTT
-	TRBV25-1	TRBD2	TRBJ2-5	CASSGLAGVRETQYF	TGTGCCAGCAGTGGACTAGCGGGAGTTCGAGAGACCCAGTACTTC
once	TRBV9	-	TRBJ2-7	CASSSGGRSEQYF	TGTGCCAGCAGCTCCGGAGGGAGATCCGAGCAGTACTTC
-	TRBV9	-	TRBJ2-1	CASGQWSSLGSNEQFF	TGTGCCAGCGGACAGTGGTCTTCCTTGGGAAGCAATGAGCAGTTCTTC
-	TRBV30	-	TRBJ2-1	CAWSHSNEQFF	TGTGCCTGGAGTCACTCCAATGAGCAGTTCTTC
once	TRBV13	TRBD2	TRBJ2-2	CASSEGLAERGTGELFF	TGTGCCAGCAGCGAGGGACTAGCGGAGCGAGGCACCGGGGAGCTGTTTTTT
-	TRBV27	-	TRBJ1-4	CASSMGGANEKLFF	TGTGCCAGCAGTATGGGAGGGGCTAATGAAAAACTGTTTTTT